The present TCR beta chain was sequenced within a study of cytomegalovirus exposure and HLA in healthy donors (dated by TCRdb to about 2017). With regard to the full study: An earlier analysis of roughly 610 of the donors reported roughly 300 Gb of sequence data and 117 million unique TCR beta sequences obtained from around 180 million T cells. Among about 370 genotyped donors of the cohort, an average of around 220,000 unique TCR beta nucleotide sequences was sequenced per donor, of which about 18% were non-productive. To decide whether each TCR beta V gene segment behaved as functional or pseudogenic, an earlier analysis of over 500 of the donors relied on high-throughput TCR beta sequencing. Both class I and class II loci were covered by HLA typing, at four-digit resolution. A handful of DR-DQ haplotypes were handled as single units for association and clustering because linkage in the cohort was strong. In a later analysis, previously published TCR beta repertoires from hundreds of donors were re-analyzed and high-resolution HLA genotyping was added so that TCR occurrence patterns could be studied. The study profiled the T cell repertoires of 666 subjects by immunosequencing and related them to cytomegalovirus serostatus. A separate validation cohort of about 110 different subjects was used in addition to the approximately 610-subject first cohort. The study aimed to test whether signatures of past pathogen exposure could be identified by cataloging public T cell receptors. An early release covering roughly 640 HLA-typed donors comprised approximately 290 gigabases of sequencing data and tens of millions of unique TCR sequences. Of the 300 to 450 genotyped donors, approximately 83% fell in the genetic ancestry cluster associated with self-reported Caucasian donors. To predict cytomegalovirus infection status, the study combined high-throughput TCR immunosequencing, statistical association of individual TCRs with disease status, and machine learning. A later genetic analysis used genome-wide SNP genotypes for about three fifths of the roughly 700 donors, treating that subset as a discovery cohort. The number of typed donors differed by locus: about 620-640 for A, B, C, DRB1 and DQB1; 500 to 550 for DQA1; 600 to 610 for DPA1; and about 470 for DPB1. All discovery cohort repertoires had been generated using a single sequencing platform. In the later analysis, no new phenotypic data were used to find candidate immune exposures; instead, reliance was placed on TCR beta sequences and their occurrence across donors. Donor age, sex, ethnicity and CMV serostatus were compiled together with the repertoire data. Broad study findings and their caveats: Because HLA typing was unavailable for some donors at each locus, only the typed subset was used in association tests. The authors suggested that the approach could potentially be extended to other disease states and immunological phenotypes. A cluster of highly shared sequence variants was judged likely to represent a technical artifact of the sequencing pipeline. While some public TCRs were present in many individuals, most TCR sequences turned up only very rarely across donors. Several of the top co-occurrence clusters appeared to be linked to parvovirus B19, influenza, CMV and Epstein-Barr virus, according to a later analysis. A later genetic analysis reported fewer N-insertions in productive TCRs among donors in an Asian-associated ancestry cluster than the roughly 620-donor mean. Most CMV-associated TCR beta chains appeared to be HLA-restricted in a later analysis, and the HLA associations seemed to be driven largely by CMV exposure. A total of roughly 160 TCR beta chains were listed by the study as associated with cytomegalovirus. In a later analysis, HLA-associated TCR beta chains were found to be more clonally expanded and to have lower generation probabilities than equally common non-associated chains. A further reported finding was that TCR beta sequences accurately predicted the HLA-A and HLA-B alleles for most subjects in the first cohort. A few of the identified cytomegalovirus-associated TCR beta chains were confirmed in vitro to be specific for cytomegalovirus antigens. In an earlier analysis of 587 of the donors, most TCR beta V segments appeared in productive rearrangements about 90% or about 30% of the time, broadly matching IMGT annotations. In a later analysis, the rate of TCR association differed among HLA loci, with DRB1 alleles having the most associated TCRs and HLA-C alleles having the fewest. Because counts were too low, roughly 16 rarely observed V segments, including chromosome 9 orphons, were left out of the earlier analysis of 587 of the donors. A later genetic analysis associated a missense DCLRE1C variant with V-gene and J-gene trimming of TCR beta chains, and an independent cohort replicated the association. Presence/absence analyses assumed roughly uniform sequencing depth across donors, an assumption that may not hold. Immune exposure information for the cohort was limited to CMV serostatus. Linkage disequilibrium might explain the correlated functional status among segregating V segments, but an unknown experimental factor could not be excluded. Only TCR beta chains were sequenced in this cohort, and the absence of alpha or paired-chain data limited detectable features. When HLA alleles, especially DR and DQ, strongly co-occurred, attributing TCR associations to individual alleles was difficult. Some IMGT-functional V segments, including TRBV6-2 and TRBV6-3, could not be distinguished by the 87-base-pair reads and were therefore excluded. A later analysis associated 16,951 TCR beta sequences with specific HLA alleles at a false discovery rate of 0.05. Cytomegalovirus status was reported to be diagnosed by the classifier with high specificity and sensitivity in both the original and validation cohorts.

The library was prepared using the immunoSEQ multiplex PCR assay. For the multiplex PCR, a mixture combining 60 forward primers for TCR Vbeta segments and 13 reverse primers for TCR Jbeta segments was used. The CDR3 region of rearranged TCR beta genes was amplified from genomic DNA with a multiplex PCR assay. Amplified TCR beta libraries were sequenced as 87-base-pair reads on the Illumina HiSeq System. Regarding the original processing steps: Across the 500 to 850 repertoires, a later analysis counted some 80 million unique TCR beta chains, around 11 million of which were shared by at least two donors. A nearest-neighbor algorithm error-corrected the raw reads and collapsed the reads into unique sequences, merging closely related sequences to remove PCR and sequencing errors. Alignment of CDR3 sequences to IMGT reference sequences was used to assign V, D and J gene segments. Each retained sequence needed at least a six-nucleotide match to both a V gene segment and a J gene segment. A rearrangement was called productive if the CDR3 had no stop codons and remained in frame with V and J, and every other rearrangement was called non-productive. CDR3 was defined according to IMGT convention as the region running from the second conserved V-encoded cysteine to the conserved J-encoded phenylalanine. Sequences without an unambiguous match to a single V gene segment were excluded from the earlier analysis of a few hundred of the donors. An earlier analysis of 500 to 700 of the donors classified V segments as functional when productive rearrangements were above 56.7% and as segregating when the standard deviation between donors was above 5%. A statistical classification framework was developed to diagnose cytomegalovirus status using the catalog of TCR beta chain sequences. In a later analysis, V and J genes were assigned by comparing TCR nucleotide sequences against IMGT/GENE-DB human TR gene sequences. The TCRdist pipeline was used in a later analysis to assign CDR3 sequences and most-parsimonious VDJ recombination scenarios. A later analysis defined each TCR beta chain by its CDR3 amino acid sequence plus V-gene family, and excluded reads lacking a unique V-gene family. To address suspected cross-contamination and a sequencing artifact, a later analysis removed under 600 highly shared, low-generation-probability nucleotide sequences. In a later analysis, a clonal expansion index for each public chain was calculated from normalized within-repertoire ranks of inferred template counts. In a later analysis, generation probabilities were computed using a VDJ recombination model fitted to out-of-frame rearrangements, and the results were checked against IGoR. Hypergeometric tests were used in a later analysis to score TCR-TCR, TCR-HLA and TCR-CMV co-occurrence, with a repertoire-size bias correction applied to the TCR pairs. False discovery rates were estimated in a later analysis by permuting HLA or CMV assignments 20 times. In a later analysis, co-occurring TCRs were grouped using DBSCAN, with TCRdist sequence similarity added in when clustering inside HLA-allele-positive subsets. Repertoires with fewer than 30,000 or more than 120,000 public chains were left out of co-occurrence clustering, as were roughly five repertoires with anomalous nucleotide sharing. Drawn from immuneACCESS, this table holds only the in-frame rearrangements with V and J called that TCRdb kept. Clones are partly lost; checked studies trace under half to an unresolved V gene and leave the rest unexplained. Clonal size and the V and J genes are those of that table, whereas D and trimming came from the DNA. The sample yields hundreds of thousands of clones; 82% were counted once. The ten largest account for around 6% of the sample.

Comment on this clone: It lacks a known antigen. No base quality values were provided; no much bigger clone lies one nucleotide off.

The cohort consisted of some 730 healthy bone marrow donors. At the time of sampling, every cohort member was nominally healthy, though immune exposures that went unrecorded were likely present. The donor tested CMV seropositive and was one of the 289 seropositive cohort members. Every donor gave a peripheral blood sample, and the peripheral blood mononuclear cells from that sample were used for TCR beta sequencing. The Qiagen DNeasy Blood Extraction Kit was used to extract genomic DNA from the blood cell samples. The germline V end is reduced by 1 base and the J end by 4 bases; junction bases left unmatched: 5. Reading from cysteine to phenylalanine, the CDR3 counts 15 amino acids. This entry keeps only the CDR3 DNA: 45 bases, framed from base 1. CDR1 and CDR2 (SGHVS, FQNEAQ) derive from the germline V gene.

The sequence links TRBV7-8 to TRBJ1-1, and 8 bases in between align with TRBD1. Sequencing was performed on PBMCs. The clonotype originates from a man in his forties in good health and CMV-seropositive. The CDR3 is CASSLVGQGLTEAFF. The bases read TGTGCCAGCAGCTTAGTAGGACAGGGACTCACTGAAGCTTTCTTT.